A selection of T cell receptor beta chains follows, all from one sample in a study of read filtering for tumor transcriptome and immune sequencing. Each CDR3 protein gets one entry after TCRdb re-called the reads with MiXCR. Here the sample spans some 130,000 distinct CDR3 sequences, about an eighth being singletons. The sequenced sample was a population of CD138-negative cells sorted from bone marrow. The source is a donor older than 35 with multiple myeloma. Each CDR3 is given with its conserved first and last residue. A D gene is named only where the DNA matches it firmly. Some rows have no size entry. The others give once, few or many, or a class for an expanded clone.

clone size: few; J gene: TRBJ1-5; V gene: TRBV20-1; D gene: .; CDR3 DNA: TGCAGTGCTAGTTCTGTCGGACCCCAGCATTTT; CDR3 protein: CSASSVGPQHF
clone size: once; J gene: TRBJ2-7; V gene: TRBV7-2; D gene: TRBD1; CDR3 DNA: TGTGCCAGCAGCTCTACTCCGGGACAGGAATTTTCCTACGAGCAGTACTTC; CDR3 protein: CASSSTPGQEFSYEQYF
clone size: many; J gene: TRBJ2-1; V gene: TRBV11-2; D gene: .; CDR3 DNA: TGTGCCAGCAACCTTAGATCTCTAGGTAGCGATGAGCAGTTCTTC; CDR3 protein: CASNLRSLGSDEQFF
clone size: many; J gene: TRBJ2-5; V gene: TRBV7-9; D gene: TRBD2; CDR3 DNA: TGTGCCAGCAGCCCCTTTGGACTAGCGGAAGAGACCCAGTACTTC; CDR3 protein: CASSPFGLAEETQYF
clone size: many; J gene: TRBJ2-2; V gene: TRBV7-6; D gene: .; CDR3 DNA: TGTGCCAGCAGCCTTAGCAGGGGCGGGGAGCTGTTTTTT; CDR3 protein: CASSLSRGGELFF
clone size: many; J gene: TRBJ2-1; V gene: TRBV7-2; D gene: TRBD1; CDR3 DNA: TGTGCCAGCAGCTTCACAGGGGGCGCTTCTTTTGACTCCTACAATGAGCAGTTCTTC; CDR3 protein: CASSFTGGASFDSYNEQFF
clone size: few; J gene: TRBJ2-5; V gene: TRBV6-1; D gene: TRBD1; CDR3 DNA: TGTGCCAGCAGAGGAGGGTGGGGGACAGGGGTAACCGAGACCCAGTACTTC; CDR3 protein: CASRGGWGTGVTETQYF
clone size: many; J gene: TRBJ2-3; V gene: TRBV18; D gene: .; CDR3 DNA: TGTGCCAGCTCACCGACAGCGGTGGATACGCAGTATTTT; CDR3 protein: CASSPTAVDTQYF
clone size: few; J gene: TRBJ1-5; V gene: TRBV3-1; D gene: .; CDR3 DNA: TGTGCCAGCAGCCCACAGATTAGCAATCAGCCCCAGCATTTT; CDR3 protein: CASSPQISNQPQHF
clone size: few; J gene: TRBJ1-1; V gene: TRBV7-9; D gene: .; CDR3 DNA: TGTGCCAGCAGCTCAAGCCTAGGGTTGAACACTGAAGCTTTCTTT; CDR3 protein: CASSSSLGLNTEAFF
clone size: few; J gene: TRBJ2-7; V gene: TRBV6-5; D gene: .; CDR3 DNA: TGTGCCAGCAGGTCTGTTCTGGGTTCTGACGAGCAGTACTTC; CDR3 protein: CASRSVLGSDEQYF
clone size: many; J gene: TRBJ2-3; V gene: TRBV6-5; D gene: .; CDR3 DNA: TGTGCCAGCAGTTACAGGGGAAACACAGATACGCAGTATTTT; CDR3 protein: CASSYRGNTDTQYF
clone size: .; J gene: TRBJ2-1; V gene: TRBV6-2/TRBV6-3; D gene: TRBD2; CDR3 DNA: TGTGCCAGCAGTTACGGGGCCCCAGCCGCGGGGGAGGCGGGCTCCTACAATGAGCAGTTCTTC; CDR3 protein: CASSYGAPAAGEAGSYNEQFF
clone size: many; J gene: TRBJ2-1; V gene: TRBV29-1; D gene: .; CDR3 DNA: TGCAGCGGTGGGGAGGAGTGGAGGTACAATGAGCAGTTCTTC; CDR3 protein: CSGGEEWRYNEQFF
clone size: many; J gene: TRBJ2-5; V gene: TRBV20-1; D gene: .; CDR3 DNA: TGCAGTGCCCGGTCCCCTGTCGGGCAAGAGACCCAGTACTTC; CDR3 protein: CSARSPVGQETQYF
clone size: many; J gene: TRBJ2-1; V gene: TRBV5-5; D gene: .; CDR3 DNA: TGTGCCAGCAGCTTGGGGACCTATCCGGACAATGAGCAGTTCTTC; CDR3 protein: CASSLGTYPDNEQFF